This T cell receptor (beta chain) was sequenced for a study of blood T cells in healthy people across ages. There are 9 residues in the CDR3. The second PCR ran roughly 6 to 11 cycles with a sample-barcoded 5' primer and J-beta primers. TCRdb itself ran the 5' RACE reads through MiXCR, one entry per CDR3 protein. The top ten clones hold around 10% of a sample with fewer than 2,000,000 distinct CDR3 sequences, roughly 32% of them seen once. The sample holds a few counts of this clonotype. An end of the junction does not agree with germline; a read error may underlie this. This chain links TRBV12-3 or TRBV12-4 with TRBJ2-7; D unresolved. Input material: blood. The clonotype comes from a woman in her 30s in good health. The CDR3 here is CATSYEQCF. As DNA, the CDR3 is TGTGCCACCTCCTACGAGCAGTGCTTC.